This entry lists 30 T cell receptor beta chains sequenced from one sample in a study of CD8+ T cells in alopecia areata. Treatment meaning: oral pan-JAK inhibitor, 5-10 mg twice daily. Following extraction, RNA underwent reverse transcription to cDNA, which served as the sequencing template. Only in-frame clones appear in the TCRdb table, and some are missing; sequencing was by immunoSEQ multiplex PCR. The sample lists a few hundred thousand clones, roughly 63% seen once, with 0.75% to 0.95% in the top ten. Material: CD4+ T cells sorted from blood, obtained at approximately week 52, from a patient treated with tofacitinib. The receptors stem from a human donor with alopecia areata.

The chain links TRBV4-2 to TRBJ2-3; no clear D. This CDR3 spans 15 amino acids. The germline CDR1 and CDR2 sequences are LGHNA and YNFKEQ. V gave up 0 bases and J gave up 0 bases, with 7 bases separating them. The CDR3 bases are TGTGCCAGCAGCCAAGATGGCCAGAGCACAGATACGCAGTATTTT. As protein: CASSQDGQSTDTQYF.

The chain carries TRBV9 and TRBJ1-4; 8 nucleotides match TRBD1. CDR3 size: 15 residues. V was clipped by 0 bases and J by 7 bases; unmatched bases: 5. The germline gives CDR1 SGDLS, CDR2 YYNGEE. Here the CDR3 DNA reads TGTGCCAGCAGCGTAGGTCAGGGGGCTGGTGAAAAACTGTTTTTT. This codes for CASSVGQGAGEKLFF.

This rearrangement joins TRBV29-1 to TRBJ2-3; D is uncertain. V lost 4 bases, J lost 2 bases, and 13 bases lay in between. Germline V lookup: CDR1 SQVTM, CDR2 ANQGSEA. The CDR3 totals 14 residues. As DNA, the CDR3 is TGCAGCGTTGCCCACTCCACCGCCACAGATACGCAGTATTTT. Its protein product is CSVAHSTATDTQYF.

V and J are TRBV7-6 and TRBJ2-7; D possibly corresponds to TRBD2 (7 bases). Trimming left V 5 bases short and J 2 bases short, with 19 bases between. Germline loops: CDR1 SGHVS, CDR2 FNYEAQ. The CDR3 length is 16 residues. In DNA form, the CDR3 reads TGTGCCAGCAGCCTCGGAGCGGGGACATCCACCTACGAGCAGTACTTC. This encodes CASSLGAGTSTYEQYF.

A few counts support this clone. The chain couples TRBV18 to TRBJ1-6; D may be TRBD1 (6 bases). Trimming took 4 bases from V and 0 from J, leaving 10 bases between them. This CDR3 has 16 residues. Germline CDR1 is KGHSH and CDR2 is LQKENI. CDR3 protein: CASSLTGSSYNSPLHF. The CDR3 DNA reads as TGTGCCAGCTCACTTACAGGGAGCTCCTATAATTCACCCCTCCACTTT.

Here the CDR3 reads CASSLVGGANQPQHF. The CDR3 bases are TGTGCCAGCAGCTTAGTAGGGGGGGCAAATCAGCCCCAGCATTTT. The chain uses TRBV11-2 and TRBJ1-5, with D perhaps TRBD1 (6 bases). Germline assignment: CDR1 SGHAT and CDR2 FQNNGV. The CDR3 contains 15 residues. The V gene lost 1 base and the J gene lost 4 bases, with 11 bases spanning the gap.

The rearrangement uses TRBV29-1 and TRBJ1-2; the match to TRBD1 covers 7 bases. Germline lookup yields CDR1 SQVTM and CDR2 ANQGSEA. The CDR3 is 13 amino acids. V shed 2 bases and J 7 bases; nucleotides not matched to a gene: 7. The CDR3 region has the DNA TGCAGCGTTGAAAAACAGGGGCGCTCTGGCTACACCTTC. This translates into CSVEKQGRSGYTF. The full variable domain, rest sourced from reference TRBV29-1 and TRBJ1-2, is SAVISQKPSRDICQRGTSLTIQCQVDSQVTMMFWYRQQPGQSLTLIATANQGSEATYESGFVIDKFPISRPNLTFSTLTVSNMSPEDSSIYLCSVEKQGRSGYTFGSGTRLTVV.

This clone showed up just a few times. V gene TRBV4-1 combines with J gene TRBJ1-6, with 9 nucleotides matching TRBD1. Trimming took 3 bases from V and 0 from J; bases not matched to a gene: 12. Germline V lookup: CDR1 MGHRA, CDR2 YSYEKL. The CDR3 runs to 20 residues. This CDR3 is CASSQAPGQGSSSYNSPLHF. The CDR3, as DNA: TGCGCCAGCAGCCAGGCCCCCGGACAGGGGTCAAGCTCCTATAATTCACCCCTCCACTTT.

This rearrangement joins TRBV4-1 to TRBJ2-7; 11 bases agree with TRBD1. V was pared by 1 base and J by 5 bases, with 7 bases of the junction left unmatched. Germline assignment: CDR1 MGHRA and CDR2 YSYEKL. There are 16 residues in the CDR3. The DNA of the CDR3 is TGCGCCAGCAGCCAAGCGGACAGGGGGCCCACCGACGAGCAGTACTTC. Protein sequence: CASSQADRGPTDEQYF.

The rearrangement joins TRBV5-1 to TRBJ2-1, with D possibly TRBD1 on 5 matching bases. CDR3 size: 15 residues. The germline V and J ends were trimmed by 1 base and 3 bases, with 11 bases remaining between them. Germline V lookup: CDR1 SGHRS, CDR2 YFSETQ. The CDR3 sequence is CASSLLGVDYNEQFF. As DNA, the CDR3 is TGCGCCAGCAGCTTGTTAGGGGTGGACTACAATGAGCAGTTCTTC.

The gene calls are TRBV9 and TRBJ2-3; 9 bases line up with TRBD2. V lost 0 bases to trimming and J lost 3 bases; unmatched junction nucleotides: 5. This CDR3 spans 16 amino acids. The germline V gene encodes CDR1 SGDLS and CDR2 YYNGEE. The CDR3 nucleotides read TGTGCCAGCAGCGTAGGAGCGGGGGGCACGACAGATACGCAGTATTTT. Protein product: CASSVGAGGTTDTQYF.

This rearrangement joins TRBV20-1 to TRBJ1-3, with no clear D. V was cut by 5 bases and J by 3 bases, with 5 bases left in between. Per germline, CDR1 DFQATT and CDR2 SNEGSKA (reference sequence). This CDR3 has 11 amino acids. CDR3 bases: TGCAGTGCTTGGGATGGAAACACCATATATTTT. It encodes CSAWDGNTIYF.

V gene TRBV29-1 combines with J gene TRBJ2-3; 7 nucleotides align to TRBD2. The V and J ends lost 7 bases and 4 bases, in that order; junction bases with no gene match: 17. Per the germline V gene, CDR1 is SQVTM and CDR2 is ANQGSEA. The CDR3 extends over 16 amino acids. The CDR3: CSARGSGTGPADTQYF. Written as DNA, the CDR3 is TGCAGCGCTAGGGGAAGCGGGACGGGGCCCGCAGATACGCAGTATTTT.

The table lists this clone with a few counts. This chain connects TRBV7-2 to TRBJ2-7; D may be TRBD1 or TRBD2 (5 bases each). The CDR3 has 15 amino acids. Trimming took off 2 bases at V and 4 bases at J, with 15 bases between the two ends. Per germline, CDR1 SGHTA and CDR2 FQGNSA. CDR3 sequence (DNA): TGTGCCAGCAGCTTAACTCGGCCGGGGCCATACGAGCAGTACTTC. The encoded protein is CASSLTRPGPYEQYF. The variable domain in full, completed from reference TRBV7-2 and TRBJ2-7, reads GAGVSQSPSNKVTEKGKDVELRCDPISGHTALYWYRQSLGQGLEFLIYFQGNSAPDKSGLPSDRFSAERTGGSVSTLTIQRTQQEDSAVYLCASSLTRPGPYEQYFGPGTRLTVT.

This clone has more than one count but fewer than ten. The rearrangement uses TRBV6-5 and TRBJ2-7, with TRBD1 matching 8 bases. The V and J ends lost 6 bases and 6 bases, in that order; junction bases with no gene match: 7. The germline V gene encodes CDR1 MNHEY and CDR2 SVGAGI. This CDR3 comprises 13 residues. In DNA, the CDR3 is TGTGCCAGCAGCTGGACAGGGAAGGGCGAGCAGTACTTC. This sequence encodes CASSWTGKGEQYF.

V gene TRBV10-3 combines with J gene TRBJ2-1; no firm D call. This CDR3 has 13 residues. Germline V lookup: CDR1 ENHRY, CDR2 SYGVKD. V was pared by 2 bases and J by 2 bases, with 4 bases between. CDR3 sequence (DNA): TGTGCCATCAGTGAGGCAGCCTACAATGAGCAGTTCTTC. It encodes CAISEAAYNEQFF.

CDR3 DNA: TGTGCCAGCAGCTCAACAGGGGGCAACACTGAAGCTTTCTTT. This translates into CASSSTGGNTEAFF. This chain connects TRBV7-3 to TRBJ1-1; TRBD1 agrees at 9 bases. This CDR3 has 14 residues. Trimming took 4 bases from V and 2 from J; bases not matched to a gene: 2. CDR1 SGHTA and CDR2 FQGTGA come from the germline V gene. Variable domain in full (rest from reference TRBV7-3 and TRBJ1-1): GAGVSQTPSNKVTEKGKYVELRCDPISGHTALYWYRQSLGQGPEFLIYFQGTGAADDSGLPNDRFFAVRPEGSVSTLKIQRTERGDSAVYLCASSSTGGNTEAFFGQGTRLTVV.

This clone has more than one count but fewer than ten. CDR3: CASSVAPDRPGGEQYF. The DNA of the CDR3 is TGTGCCAGCAGCGTAGCCCCGGACCGACCCGGGGGCGAGCAGTACTTC. The chain couples TRBV9 to TRBJ2-7; D might be TRBD2 (6 bases). Trimming removed 0 bases at V and 6 bases at J, with 19 bases between. This CDR3 contains 16 residues. The germline V gene has CDR1 SGDLS and CDR2 YYNGEE.

This clone was seen ten or more times. This chain links TRBV7-9 with TRBJ2-1; TRBD1 might be the D (6 bases). The CDR3 has 14 amino acids. The V and J ends lost 5 bases and 8 bases respectively, with 16 bases between them. Per the germline V gene, CDR1 is SEHNR and CDR2 is FQNEAQ (reference sequence). CDR3 protein: CASSPKGQFDEQFF. The DNA for the CDR3 is TGTGCCAGCAGCCCGAAAGGACAGTTCGATGAGCAGTTCTTC.

The J gene is TRBJ2-1, the V gene TRBV27; TRBD1 might be the D (5 bases). The length of the CDR3 is 15 residues. Germline values: CDR1 MNHEY, CDR2 SMNVEV (reference sequence). Trimming stripped 3 bases from V and 4 bases from J, with 13 bases between. Written as DNA, the CDR3 is TGTGCCAGCAGTTTTAAGGGGCCCAGATACAATGAGCAGTTCTTC. This gives the protein CASSFKGPRYNEQFF.

The rearrangement uses TRBV5-1 and TRBJ1-1; a weak D match, TRBD1 (6 bases). The CDR3 has 12 amino acids. Germline-derived CDR1 and CDR2 are SGHRS and YFSETQ. V was pared by 4 bases and J by 8 bases, with 12 bases between. For the CDR3, the DNA is TGCGCCAGCAGCGACGTACAGGGAGAAGCTTTCTTT. It translates to CASSDVQGEAFF.

The gene calls are TRBV9 and TRBJ1-6, with 9 bases fitting TRBD1. The ends lost 4 bases at V and 7 bases at J; junction bases unmatched: 6. Germline CDR1 reads SGDLS; CDR2 reads YYNGEE. The CDR3 is made up of 15 amino acids. CDR3 sequence: CASSSGTGWNSPLHF. In nucleotides, the CDR3 is TGTGCCAGCAGCTCTGGGACAGGGTGGAATTCACCCCTCCACTTT. Full variable domain (outside the CDR3, taken from reference TRBV9 and TRBJ1-6): DSGVTQTPKHLITATGQRVTLRCSPRSGDLSVYWYQQSLDQGLQFLIQYYNGEERAKGNILERFSAQQFPDLHSELNLSSLELGDSALYFCASSSGTGWNSPLHFGNGTRLTVT.

V gene TRBV7-2 combines with J gene TRBJ2-1; D gene ambiguous. V was cut by 5 bases and J by 8 bases, with 16 bases left in between. CDR1 is SGHTA and CDR2 is FQGNSA in the germline V gene. The CDR3 runs 14 residues. The chain's CDR3 is CASSPELQLYEQFF. The CDR3 DNA follows: TGTGCCAGCAGCCCCGAACTCCAGCTTTATGAGCAGTTCTTC.

The CDR3 DNA reads TGTGCCTGGACCGGGGGGCCCTCCGAGCAGTACTTC. Translation gives CAWTGGPSEQYF. This chain uses TRBV30 with TRBJ2-7, with D possibly matching TRBD2 (7 bases). The CDR3 covers 12 residues. Germline V gives CDR1 GTSNPN, CDR2 SVGIG (reference sequence). V gave up 4 bases and J gave up 6 bases, with 13 bases separating them. The full variable domain, with the rest looked up from reference TRBV30 and TRBJ2-7, is SQTIHQWPATLVQPVGSPLSLECTVEGTSNPNLYWYRQAAGRGLQLLFYSVGIGQISSEVPQNLSASRPQDRQFILSSKKLLLSDSGFYLCAWTGGPSEQYFGPGTRLTVT.

V and J are TRBV23-1 and TRBJ2-5; 9 bases align to TRBD1. TRBV23-1 is labeled an ORF, and its function is uncertain. The CDR3 consists of 16 residues. J gave up 3 bases and V 4 bases, and 9 bases lay outside the gene matches. The DNA for the CDR3 is TGCGCCAGCAGTCCAGGGACAGGGTGGGTGGAAGAGACCCAGTACTTC. Translating it yields CASSPGTGWVEETQYF.

This clone was counted a few times. V is TRBV6-4 and J is TRBJ2-2; D remains unclear. Trimming took 4 bases from V and 7 from J, leaving 7 bases between them. CDR3 length: 12 amino acids. Germline values: CDR1 MRHNA, CDR2 SNTAGT. CDR3 coding DNA: TGTGCCAGCAGTGCCTGGGACGGGGAGCTGTTTTTT. Residues: CASSAWDGELFF.

This chain links TRBV12-5 with TRBJ2-5, with TRBD2 matching over 11 bases. The CDR3 loop spans 16 amino acids. Germline loops: CDR1 LGHNT, CDR2 FRNRAP. J lost 3 bases, V lost 1 base, and 4 bases had no gene match. The CDR3 region is CASGLGTLAGEETQYF. In nucleotides, the CDR3 is TGTGCTAGTGGTTTGGGAACACTAGCGGGGGAAGAGACCCAGTACTTC. The full variable domain, its missing parts supplied by reference TRBV12-5 and TRBJ2-5, is DARVTQTPRHKVTEMGQEVTMRCQPILGHNTVFWYRQTMMQGLELLAYFRNRAPLDDSGMPKDRFSAEMPDATLATLKIQPSEPRDSAVYFCASGLGTLAGEETQYFGPGTRLLVL.

The rearrangement joins TRBV19 to TRBJ1-5; no clear D gene. Germline CDR1 reads LNHDA; CDR2 reads SQIVND (reference sequence). V was clipped by 3 bases and J by 7 bases, with 7 bases between them. This CDR3 is 12 amino acids long. The CDR3 DNA follows: TGTGCCAGTAGTATGCTAGACCAGCCCCAGCATTTT. Translation: CASSMLDQPQHF.

The chain joins TRBV7-9 to TRBJ2-5, with D tentatively TRBD2 (5 bases). Germline V lookup: CDR1 SEHNR, CDR2 FQNEAQ (reference sequence). Trimming shortened V by 1 base and J by 0 bases, and 9 bases separated the two germline ends. CDR3 length: 15 amino acids. CDR3 in DNA: TGTGCCAGCAGCTTAGATACTAGTCACCAAGAGACCCAGTACTTC. It codes for CASSLDTSHQETQYF.

The chain recombines TRBV7-9 with TRBJ2-1; D not certain. Germline V gives CDR1 SEHNR, CDR2 FQNEAQ (reference sequence). The V and J ends lost 6 bases and 5 bases respectively, with 11 bases between them. The CDR3 consists of 13 residues. The CDR3 DNA follows: TGTGCCAGCAGGGTTGGGCTGAACAATGAGCAGTTCTTC. Translating gives CASRVGLNNEQFF.